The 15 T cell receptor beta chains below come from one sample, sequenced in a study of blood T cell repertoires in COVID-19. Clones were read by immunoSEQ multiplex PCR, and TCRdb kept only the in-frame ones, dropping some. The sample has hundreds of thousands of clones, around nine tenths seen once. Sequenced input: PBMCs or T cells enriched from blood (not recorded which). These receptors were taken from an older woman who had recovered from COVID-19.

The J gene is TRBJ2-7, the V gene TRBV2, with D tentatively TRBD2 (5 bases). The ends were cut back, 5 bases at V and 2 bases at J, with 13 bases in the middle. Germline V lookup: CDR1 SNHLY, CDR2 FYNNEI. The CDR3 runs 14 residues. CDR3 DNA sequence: TGTGCCAGCAGTAAAACCGGAGGTCCCTACGAGCAGTACGTC. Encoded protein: CASSKTGGPYEQYV.

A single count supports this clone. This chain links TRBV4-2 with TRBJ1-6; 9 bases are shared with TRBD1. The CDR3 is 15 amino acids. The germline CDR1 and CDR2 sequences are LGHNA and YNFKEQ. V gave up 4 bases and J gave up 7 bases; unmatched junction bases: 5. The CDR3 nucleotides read TGTGCCAGCAGCCCGTCCGGACAGGGGAATTCACCCCTCCACTTT. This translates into CASSPSGQGNSPLHF.

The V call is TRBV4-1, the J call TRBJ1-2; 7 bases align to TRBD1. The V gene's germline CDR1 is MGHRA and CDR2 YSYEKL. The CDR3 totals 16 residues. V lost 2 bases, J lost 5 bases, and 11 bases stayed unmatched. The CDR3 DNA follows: TGCGCCAGCAGCCAATCAAGGGGACAGCTATTTTATGGCTACACCTTC. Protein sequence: CASSQSRGQLFYGYTF.

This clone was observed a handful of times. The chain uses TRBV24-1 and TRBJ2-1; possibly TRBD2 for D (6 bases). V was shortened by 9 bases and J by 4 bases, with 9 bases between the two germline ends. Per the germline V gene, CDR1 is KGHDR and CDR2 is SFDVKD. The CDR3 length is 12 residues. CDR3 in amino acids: CATVGGYNEQFF. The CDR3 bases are TGTGCCACCGTGGGGGGTTACAATGAGCAGTTCTTC.

For the CDR3, the DNA is TGTGCCAGCTCACCTCAGGGGGCGGGGGAGCAGTACGTC. It specifies CASSPQGAGEQYV. This rearrangement joins TRBV18 to TRBJ2-7, with 8 positions matching TRBD1. CDR1 and CDR2 from the germline V gene are KGHSH and LQKENI. J was trimmed by 7 bases and V by 3 bases; bases with no gene match: 5. CDR3 size: 13 residues.

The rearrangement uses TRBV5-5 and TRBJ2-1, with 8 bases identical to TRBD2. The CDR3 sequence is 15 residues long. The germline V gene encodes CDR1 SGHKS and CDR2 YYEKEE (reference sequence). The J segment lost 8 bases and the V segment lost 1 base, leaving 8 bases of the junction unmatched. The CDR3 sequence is CASSLPSGGTDEQFF. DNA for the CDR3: TGTGCCAGCAGCTTGCCCAGCGGGGGTACGGATGAGCAGTTCTTC.

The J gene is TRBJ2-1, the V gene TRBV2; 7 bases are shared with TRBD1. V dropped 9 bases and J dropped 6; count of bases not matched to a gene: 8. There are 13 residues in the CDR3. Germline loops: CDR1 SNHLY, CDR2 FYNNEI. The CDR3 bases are TGTGCCAGAACCCGGGACAGTGGCAATGAGCAGTTCTTC. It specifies CARTRDSGNEQFF.

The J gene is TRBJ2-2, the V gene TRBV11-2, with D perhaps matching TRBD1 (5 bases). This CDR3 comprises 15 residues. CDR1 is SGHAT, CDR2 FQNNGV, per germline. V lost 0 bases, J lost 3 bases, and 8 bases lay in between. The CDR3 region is CASSLEGRYTGELFF. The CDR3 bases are TGTGCCAGCAGCTTAGAGGGGCGGTACACCGGGGAGCTGTTTTTT.

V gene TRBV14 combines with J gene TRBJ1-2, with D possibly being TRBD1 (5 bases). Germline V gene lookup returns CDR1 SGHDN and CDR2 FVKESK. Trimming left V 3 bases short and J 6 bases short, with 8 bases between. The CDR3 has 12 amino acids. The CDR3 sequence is CASSHNRNGYTF. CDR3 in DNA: TGTGCCAGCAGCCATAACAGGAATGGCTACACCTTC. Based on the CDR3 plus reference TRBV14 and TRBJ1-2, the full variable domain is EAGVTQFPSHSVIEKGQTVTLRCDPISGHDNLYWYRRVMGKEIKFLLHFVKESKQDESGMPNNRFLAERTGGTYSTLKVQPAELEDSGVYFCASSHNRNGYTFGSGTRLTVV.

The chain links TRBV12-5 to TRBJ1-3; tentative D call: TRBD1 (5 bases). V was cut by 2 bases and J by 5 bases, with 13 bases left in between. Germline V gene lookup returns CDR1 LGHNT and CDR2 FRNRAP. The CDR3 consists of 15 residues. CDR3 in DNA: TGTGCTAGTGGTTTGCAGCAGGGAACAAGAAACACCATATATTTT. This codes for CASGLQQGTRNTIYF.

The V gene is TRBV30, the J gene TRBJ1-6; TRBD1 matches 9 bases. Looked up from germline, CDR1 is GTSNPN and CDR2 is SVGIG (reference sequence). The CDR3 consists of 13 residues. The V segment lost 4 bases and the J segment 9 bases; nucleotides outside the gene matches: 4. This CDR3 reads CAWISQGASPLHF. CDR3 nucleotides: TGTGCCTGGATCTCACAGGGGGCTTCACCCCTCCACTTT.

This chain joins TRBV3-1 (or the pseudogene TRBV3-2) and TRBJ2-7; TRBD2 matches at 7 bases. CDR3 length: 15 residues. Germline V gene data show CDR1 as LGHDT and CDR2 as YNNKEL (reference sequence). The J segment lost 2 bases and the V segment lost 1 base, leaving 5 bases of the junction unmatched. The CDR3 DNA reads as TGTGCCAGCAGCCAAGGCCATGGGGGGGCCTACGAGCAGTACTTC. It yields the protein CASSQGHGGAYEQYF.

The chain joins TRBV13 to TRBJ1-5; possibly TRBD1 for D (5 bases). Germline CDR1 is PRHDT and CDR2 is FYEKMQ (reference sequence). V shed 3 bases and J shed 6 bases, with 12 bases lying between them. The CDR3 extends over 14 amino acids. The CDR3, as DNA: TGTGCCAGCAGCTTCGGCAGGGTGGGTCAGCCCCAGCATTTT. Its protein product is CASSFGRVGQPQHF.

The CDR3: CASSIFSVPTEAFF. In nucleotides, the CDR3 is TGTGCCAGTAGTATTTTTTCGGTCCCCACTGAAGCTTTCTTT. V and J are TRBV19 and TRBJ1-1; D unclear. Germline CDR1 reads LNHDA; CDR2 reads SQIVND (reference sequence). The V end lost 3 bases, the J end lost 4 bases, and 12 bases lay between the germline ends. The CDR3 is 14 residues long.

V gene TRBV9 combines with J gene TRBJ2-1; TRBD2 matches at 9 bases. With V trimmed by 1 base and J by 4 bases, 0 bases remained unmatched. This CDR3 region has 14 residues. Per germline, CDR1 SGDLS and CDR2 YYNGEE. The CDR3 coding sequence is TGTGCCAGCAGCGTACTAGCGGGGTACAATGAGCAGTTCTTC. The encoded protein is CASSVLAGYNEQFF. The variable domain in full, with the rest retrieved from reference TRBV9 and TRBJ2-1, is DSGVTQTPKHLITATGQRVTLRCSPRSGDLSVYWYQQSLDQGLQFLIQYYNGEERAKGNILERFSAQQFPDLHSELNLSSLELGDSALYFCASSVLAGYNEQFFGPGTRLTVL.